These T cell receptor beta chains were read from a single sample in a study of T cells in Graves' hyperthyroidism and ophthalmopathy. TCRdb reanalysed the multiplex PCR reads using MiXCR and keeps one entry per CDR3 protein. The profile shows about 37,000 distinct CDR3 sequences, 40% to 60% of them singletons. The sample comprised blood. These receptors were obtained from a man aged 40-50 years with Graves' ophthalmopathy. Each CDR3 is given with its conserved first and last residue.

v_call cdr3_aa
TRBV19 CASKIWGDGELFF
TRBV11-2 CASSREGETQYF
TRBV7-9 CASSRARGHGGYTF
TRBV9 CASSAESGTGHGETQYF
TRBV2 CASSEGRTSTGELFF
TRBV11-2 CASSLDFGGIDQETQYF
TRBV9 CASSVEFGGSYNEQFF
TRBV7-2 CASSVSLAGGGEQYF
TRBV19 CASSIFGSTNEKLFF
TRBV7-9 CASSSPRDRGRLNEKLFF
TRBV25-1 CANSESSGAYNEQFF
TRBV7-8 CASSEGGSYEQYF